This TCR beta chain originates from a study of beta chain features in type 1 diabetes. Looking at the study overall: The examined sorted cells totaled 85 million to 120 million across samples.

Sequencing targeted expressed TCRB transcripts, as all isolated RNA had been reverse transcribed. Clones were read by immunoSEQ multiplex PCR, and TCRdb kept only the in-frame ones, dropping some. The data show around 650,000 clones, around 12% seen once. Study-level findings and limits: Comparison showed that naive, central memory and Treg TCRB repertoires appeared more similar among patients than among healthy donors. Shorter TCRB CDR3s, moderately but significantly so, were found in Type 1 diabetes patients in all four CD4+ subsets. For patients and controls alike, PCR might favor shorter templates to the same degree.

Notes on this clone: What it recognizes is unknown. Within the sample, other DNA sequences also encode this same CDR3.

The J segment lost 6 bases and the V segment lost 3 bases, leaving 3 bases of the junction unmatched. The germline CDR1 and CDR2 sequences are SGHRS and YFSETQ. There are 14 residues in the CDR3. This chain links TRBV5-1 with TRBJ2-1, with TRBD1 matching 10 bases. The TCR was taken from a man aged 30 to 45 with type 1 diabetes. The sequenced sample consisted of naive CD4+ T cells from blood. The CDR3 sequence is CASSSDRGLNEQFF. In DNA form, the CDR3 reads TGCGCCAGCAGCTCAGACAGGGGGCTCAATGAGCAGTTCTTC.